One and the same sample provided the 27 T cell receptor beta chains below, sequenced in a study of cytomegalovirus exposure and HLA in healthy donors. It was with 60 Vbeta and 13 Jbeta primers that the PCR ran. Sequencing used immunoSEQ multiplex PCR; TCRdb keeps in-frame clones, though not all of them. Among over 100,000 clones listed, around four fifths were seen once. The material sequenced was PBMCs. The receptors were gathered from a woman in her forties or fifties in good health and CMV-seropositive.

The genes are TRBV7-9 and TRBJ2-1, with D possibly matching TRBD2 (7 bases). The CDR3 is 15 residues long. Germline values: CDR1 SEHNR, CDR2 FQNEAQ (reference sequence). V lost 2 bases and J 3 bases, leaving 11 bases between the germline ends. CDR3 DNA sequence: TGTGCCAGCAGCTTAAGGGGGGGCCGCTACAATGAGCAGTTCTTC. Amino acid sequence: CASSLRGGRYNEQFF.

This clone was recorded a few times. The J gene is TRBJ2-1, the V gene TRBV5-1; 8 bases align to TRBD1. Germline values: CDR1 SGHRS, CDR2 YFSETQ. CDR3 length: 15 amino acids. The V and J ends lost 4 bases and 6 bases, in that order; junction bases with no gene match: 9. CDR3: CASSPRQGTPNEQFF. As DNA, the CDR3 is TGCGCCAGCAGCCCCCGACAGGGGACACCCAATGAGCAGTTCTTC.

Concerning this clone itself: At one end the junction does not follow the germline gene, possibly because of a read error. This chain joins TRBV7-9 and TRBJ1-6; a weak D match, TRBD1 (5 bases). CDR1 and CDR2 from the germline V gene are SEHNR and FQNEAQ (reference sequence). This CDR3 has 12 residues. CDR3 in amino acids: CSSSAGGGPLHF. The CDR3 nucleotides read TGTTCCAGCAGCGCGGGGGGAGGACCCCTCCACTTT.

V and J are TRBV6-5 and TRBJ1-2; TRBD1 is a possible D gene (6 bases). The CDR3 extends over 16 amino acids. The V end was cut by 0 bases, the J end by 6 bases, with 17 bases between. Germline V gene data show CDR1 as MNHEY and CDR2 as SVGAGI. The DNA of the CDR3 is TGTGCCAGCAGTTACTCGATCGGGGGGGCGTCGGATGGCTACACCTTC. Translation: CASSYSIGGASDGYTF.

The chain has TRBV29-1 and TRBJ2-5, with D possibly being TRBD1 (6 bases). Germline CDR1 and CDR2: SQVTM and ANQGSEA. The ends were cut back, 4 bases at V and 6 bases at J, with 12 bases in the middle. This CDR3 comprises 12 residues. CDR3 nucleotide sequence: TGCAGCGTTGTAGGCAGGGGAAAGACCCAGTACTTC. Protein: CSVVGRGKTQYF.

This sequence joins TRBV5-4 and TRBJ1-2, with TRBD1 matching over 9 bases. This CDR3 comprises 15 residues. Germline CDR1 SGHNT, CDR2 YYREEE (reference sequence). The trim removed 0 bases at V and 6 bases at J, leaving 6 bases unmatched. In DNA form, the CDR3 reads TGTGCCAGCAGCTTGGGACAGGGGGGACAGAATGGCTACACCTTC. It codes for CASSLGQGGQNGYTF.

The chain employs TRBV6-5 and TRBJ1-2, with 9 bases fitting TRBD1. Trimming at V came to 4 bases and at J to 8 bases, leaving 8 bases not matched to a gene. The CDR3 has 14 amino acids. Germline V gene data show CDR1 as MNHEY and CDR2 as SVGAGI. CDR3 sequence reads: CASSSNGQGNGYTF. The CDR3 DNA is TGTGCCAGCAGTTCCAATGGACAGGGGAACGGCTACACCTTC.

The table lists this clone with a count of one. V and J are TRBV7-8 and TRBJ2-2; 7 positions match TRBD1. Germline CDR1 and CDR2: SGHVS and FQNEAQ. There are 16 residues in the CDR3. J was trimmed by 4 bases and V by 5 bases; bases with no gene match: 10. DNA for the CDR3: TGTGCCAGCAGCACCCGGACAGGAGCCACCACCGGGGAGCTGTTTTTT. It translates to CASSTRTGATTGELFF.

This clone was observed a few times. This chain uses TRBV5-4 with TRBJ2-5; 8 positions match TRBD2. The germline V gene has CDR1 SGHNT and CDR2 YYREEE (reference sequence). The V segment lost 5 bases and the J segment 3 bases; nucleotides outside the gene matches: 6. The CDR3 is 14 residues long. The CDR3 protein is CASRGGGTKETQYF. CDR3 sequence (DNA): TGTGCCAGCAGAGGCGGGGGGACAAAAGAGACCCAGTACTTC.

This chain connects TRBV5-1 to TRBJ2-4; 11 nucleotides agree with TRBD2. Germline V gene lookup returns CDR1 SGHRS and CDR2 YFSETQ. The CDR3 sequence is 15 residues long. V lost 4 bases, J lost 8 bases, and 8 bases stayed unmatched. The CDR3 DNA follows: TGCGCCAGCAGCGTTAGCGGGGGGGCTAGCCACATTCAGTACTTC. Its protein product is CASSVSGGASHIQYF.

The DNA for the CDR3 is TGTGCCAGCAGGACAGGGGATCAGCCCCAGCATTTT. Its translation is CASRTGDQPQHF. The rearrangement links TRBV27 to TRBJ1-5, with TRBD1 matching 8 bases. The CDR3 is made up of 12 amino acids. V lost 6 bases, J lost 5 bases, and 0 bases stayed unmatched. Per the germline V gene, CDR1 is MNHEY and CDR2 is SMNVEV (reference sequence).

This chain uses TRBV7-3 with TRBJ2-5; 8 bases are shared with TRBD2. V shed 5 bases and J 5 bases; nucleotides not matched to a gene: 7. CDR1 is SGHTA, CDR2 FQGTGA, per germline. This CDR3 region has 14 residues. CDR3 bases: TGTGCCAGCAGCCCCGGGGGGGCCTACGAGACCCAGTACTTC. This sequence encodes CASSPGGAYETQYF.

In nucleotides, the CDR3 is TGTGCCAGTAGCGGGTGGACAGATCCTGGAGAAGCTTTCTTT. Translating gives CASSGWTDPGEAFF. The chain combines TRBV19 with TRBJ1-1, with D possibly TRBD1 on 6 matching bases. The CDR3 loop spans 14 amino acids. The germline CDR1 and CDR2 sequences are LNHDA and SQIVND (reference sequence). Trimming shortened V by 6 bases and J by 8 bases, and 19 bases separated the two germline ends.

With respect to this clone: One end of the junction does not line up with germline, which may come from a read error. The V gene is TRBV5-1, the J gene TRBJ2-4, with TRBD2 as a possible D gene (5 bases). The CDR3 has 14 amino acids. Germline CDR1 SGHRS, CDR2 YFSETQ. The CDR3 loop reads CASSFEGAKNSQYF. The CDR3 coding sequence is TGCGCCAGCAGCTTCGAGGGAGCCAAAAACAGTCAGTACTTC.

Only a few counts were recorded for this clone. The chain recombines TRBV11-2 with TRBJ1-4, with a weak D call TRBD1 (6 bases). The CDR3 totals 19 residues. Per the germline V gene, CDR1 is SGHAT and CDR2 is FQNNGV. Trimming stripped 4 bases from V and 4 bases from J, with 25 bases between. CDR3 loop: CASSSPPGYGGRVNEKLFF. The CDR3 bases are TGTGCCAGCAGCTCTCCCCCCGGCTACGGGGGGCGGGTTAATGAAAAACTGTTTTTT.

The rearrangement links TRBV13 to TRBJ2-1; TRBD2 aligns across 10 bases. The germline CDR1 and CDR2 sequences are PRHDT and FYEKMQ (reference sequence). The CDR3 consists of 17 residues. Germline trimming cut 2 bases from V and 3 bases from J; bases unmatched to any gene: 7. The chain's CDR3 is CASSLLLAGAHYNEQFF. CDR3 nucleotides: TGTGCCAGCAGCTTACTTCTAGCGGGGGCACACTACAATGAGCAGTTCTTC.

This clone has a handful of counts. The chain recombines TRBV4-2 with TRBJ2-3, with D tentatively TRBD2 (5 bases). Trimming took off 2 bases at V and 8 bases at J, with 8 bases between the two ends. CDR1 is LGHNA and CDR2 is YNFKEQ in the germline V gene. The CDR3 totals 12 residues. The DNA of the CDR3 is TGTGCCAGCAGCCAACCTGGAGGTACGCAGTATTTT. As protein: CASSQPGGTQYF.

This clone was seen just once. The chain is built from TRBV7-3 and TRBJ1-1; D possibly corresponds to TRBD1 (6 bases). V lost 4 bases, J lost 0 bases, and 15 bases lay in between. Germline CDR1 SGHTA, CDR2 FQGTGA. This CDR3 spans 16 amino acids. CDR3 DNA sequence: TGTGCCAGCAGCTCCGAGGCCAGGGGACTGAACACTGAAGCTTTCTTT. It codes for CASSSEARGLNTEAFF.

The V call is TRBV27, the J call TRBJ1-6; weak D call: TRBD1 (6 bases). This CDR3 region has 18 residues. Germline values: CDR1 MNHEY, CDR2 SMNVEV (reference sequence). V was cut by 7 bases and J by 7 bases, with 26 bases left in between. The CDR3 DNA sequence: TGTGCCAGCACTTCTTTCCCTGGGGGCCCCGAGAAGAATTCACCCCTCCACTTT. This translates into CASTSFPGGPEKNSPLHF.

This chain connects TRBV2 to TRBJ2-1; the match to TRBD2 covers 7 bases. V lost 0 bases to trimming and J lost 0 bases; unmatched junction nucleotides: 2. Germline values: CDR1 SNHLY, CDR2 FYNNEI. This CDR3 contains 16 residues. The CDR3, as DNA: TGTGCCAGCAGTGAAGCGCGGGGGAGCTCCTACAATGAGCAGTTCTTC. It is translated as CASSEARGSSYNEQFF.

This clone was detected only a few times. The chain is built from TRBV5-6 and TRBJ2-1; 14 bases agree with TRBD2. Germline assignment: CDR1 SGHDT and CDR2 YYEEEE. The J segment lost 2 bases and the V segment lost 4 bases, leaving 5 bases of the junction unmatched. The CDR3 consists of 17 residues. CDR3 sequence (DNA): TGTGCCAGCAGCCCGGGGACTAGCGGGAGTGCCTACAATGAGCAGTTCTTC. Amino acid sequence: CASSPGTSGSAYNEQFF.

This chain links TRBV9 with TRBJ1-6; no clear D. Trimming pared 0 bases from V and 5 bases from J, leaving 6 bases between. This CDR3 has 14 amino acids. Germline CDR1 and CDR2: SGDLS and YYNGEE. CDR3 protein: CASSVGGNNSPLHF. CDR3 nucleotides: TGTGCCAGCAGCGTAGGTGGCAATAATTCACCCCTCCACTTT. Supplemented by reference TRBV9 and TRBJ1-6, the full variable domain reads DSGVTQTPKHLITATGQRVTLRCSPRSGDLSVYWYQQSLDQGLQFLIQYYNGEERAKGNILERFSAQQFPDLHSELNLSSLELGDSALYFCASSVGGNNSPLHFGNGTRLTVT.

This clone was recorded a few times. This sequence joins TRBV10-3 and TRBJ2-1, with 14 nucleotides matching TRBD2. Germline V gene data show CDR1 as ENHRY and CDR2 as SYGVKD. After removal of 10 bases from V and 7 bases from J, the junction contained 12 bases not matched to a gene. The CDR3 consists of 16 residues. CDR3 nucleotide sequence: TGTGCCAGCCTGACTAGCGGGAGGGCCGGAAAAAATGAGCAGTTCTTC. Translating it yields CASLTSGRAGKNEQFF.

J is TRBJ1-2 and V is TRBV5-6, with a possible D match to TRBD1 (5 bases). CDR3 length: 13 residues. The V gene lost 2 bases and the J gene lost 2 bases, with 7 bases spanning the gap. Germline assignment: CDR1 SGHDT and CDR2 YYEEEE. The CDR3 DNA follows: TGTGCCAGCAGCTTCGGGGGGAACTATGGCTACACCTTC. Its translation is CASSFGGNYGYTF.

The gene calls are TRBV19 and TRBJ1-2, with D perhaps TRBD1 (5 bases). Deletions cut 6 bases from V and 8 bases from J, with 13 bases between. This CDR3 region has 12 residues. Germline-derived CDR1 and CDR2 are LNHDA and SQIVND (reference sequence). The CDR3 is CASRAGGSGYTF. In DNA, the CDR3 is TGTGCCAGTAGGGCGGGGGGAAGCGGCTACACCTTC.

The chain recombines TRBV11-2 with TRBJ2-5; 11 bases are shared with TRBD1. Germline V lookup: CDR1 SGHAT, CDR2 FQNNGV. V lost 1 base and J lost 7; bases outside the gene matches: 5. CDR3 size: 15 residues. This CDR3 reads CASSLGGQGVVTQYF. CDR3 nucleotide sequence: TGTGCCAGCAGCTTAGGGGGACAGGGGGTGGTGACCCAGTACTTC.

CDR3 loop: CASSGPAGTAGEQYF. The CDR3 DNA reads as TGTGCCAGCAGCGGCCCGGCGGGGACCGCGGGCGAGCAGTACTTC. The chain carries TRBV2 and TRBJ2-7; D possibly corresponds to TRBD2 (6 bases). The V and J ends lost 6 bases and 6 bases respectively, with 21 bases between them. Germline CDR1 reads SNHLY; CDR2 reads FYNNEI. The CDR3 is 15 residues long.